This is a list of T cell receptor beta chains from one sample in a study of T-cell memory formation after mild COVID-19. TCRdb independently ran MiXCR on the 5' RACE reads; one entry per CDR3 protein. Of approximately 50,000 distinct CDR3 sequences in the sample, over 9% are singletons; the top ten hold about 12%. The source material was PBMCs or a T cell subset sorted from them (not recorded which). These TCRs come from an adult woman who had mild COVID-19 (a few samples of this study predate the infection). Cell type and time point are not known. Both conserved end residues are part of each CDR3. Each record gives: clone size, V gene, J gene, D gene, CDR3 protein, CDR3 DNA. A D gene is named only where the DNA matches it firmly. The listing skips clone size in some rows; elsewhere it reads once, few, many or a size class.

>few|TRBV3-1|TRBJ2-7|-
CASGGGVLTHEQYF
TGTGCCAGCGGGGGTGGGGTCCTAACTCACGAGCAGTACTTC
>many|TRBV12-3/TRBV12-4|TRBJ1-1|-
CASSPGWGAHTEAFF
TGTGCCAGCAGCCCGGGGTGGGGGGCGCACACTGAAGCTTTCTTT
>few|TRBV5-4|TRBJ2-7|-
CASSGTVTYEQYF
TGTGCCAGCAGCGGGACCGTTACCTACGAGCAGTACTTC
>many|TRBV11-3|TRBJ2-5|TRBD2
CASSYDHRLADTQETQYF
TGTGCCAGCAGCTACGACCATCGACTAGCGGATACTCAAGAGACCCAGTACTTC
>few|TRBV18|TRBJ2-5|-
CASSLDSKETQYF
TGTGCCAGCTCACTGGACAGTAAAGAGACCCAGTACTTC
>many|TRBV4-1|TRBJ2-1|-
CASSRGEKFF
TGCGCCAGCAGCCGAGGGGAAAAGTTCTTC
>few|TRBV11-2|TRBJ2-7|TRBD1
CASSRGQPPYEQYF
TGTGCCAGCAGCCGGGGACAGCCTCCCTACGAGCAGTACTTC
>-|TRBV11-2|TRBJ2-7|TRBD2
CASSSTSGLSYEQYF
TGTGCCAGCAGCTCAACTAGCGGGCTCTCCTACGAGCAGTACTTC
>-|TRBV7-9|TRBJ1-2|TRBD1
CASSTRRGLGYTF
TGTGCCAGCAGCACCCGAAGGGGGCTTGGCTACACCTTC
>many|TRBV29-1|TRBJ1-2|-
CSVEGLAGFGYTF
TGCAGCGTTGAAGGCCTGGCGGGGTTCGGCTACACCTTC
>many|TRBV30|TRBJ2-1|TRBD1
CAWSQGAGNEQFF
TGTGCCTGGAGTCAGGGGGCGGGAAATGAGCAGTTCTTC
>-|TRBV7-9|TRBJ2-5|TRBD1
CASSSTVPGQGQTQYF
TGTGCCAGCAGCTCGACCGTACCGGGACAGGGCCAGACCCAGTACTTC
>-|TRBV2|TRBJ2-1|-
CASSERAGGLSPYNEQFF
TGTGCCAGCAGTGAACGCGCGGGCGGCCTGTCCCCTTACAATGAGCAGTTCTTC
>few|TRBV7-6|TRBJ2-7|TRBD1
CASSFSQGAFPEQYF
TGTGCCAGCAGCTTCTCCCAGGGGGCCTTCCCCGAGCAGTACTTC
>-|TRBV7-6|TRBJ1-1|-
CASGNMGGTEAFF
TGTGCCAGCGGTAATATGGGGGGGACTGAAGCTTTCTTT
>-|TRBV27|TRBJ1-2|-
CASSFRTTSGYTF
TGTGCCAGCAGTTTTCGCACTACGTCGGGCTACACCTTC
>-|TRBV12-3/TRBV12-4|TRBJ2-3|TRBD2
CASSSPGGSTDTQYF
TGTGCCAGCAGTTCTCCGGGAGGCTCCACAGATACGCAGTATTTT